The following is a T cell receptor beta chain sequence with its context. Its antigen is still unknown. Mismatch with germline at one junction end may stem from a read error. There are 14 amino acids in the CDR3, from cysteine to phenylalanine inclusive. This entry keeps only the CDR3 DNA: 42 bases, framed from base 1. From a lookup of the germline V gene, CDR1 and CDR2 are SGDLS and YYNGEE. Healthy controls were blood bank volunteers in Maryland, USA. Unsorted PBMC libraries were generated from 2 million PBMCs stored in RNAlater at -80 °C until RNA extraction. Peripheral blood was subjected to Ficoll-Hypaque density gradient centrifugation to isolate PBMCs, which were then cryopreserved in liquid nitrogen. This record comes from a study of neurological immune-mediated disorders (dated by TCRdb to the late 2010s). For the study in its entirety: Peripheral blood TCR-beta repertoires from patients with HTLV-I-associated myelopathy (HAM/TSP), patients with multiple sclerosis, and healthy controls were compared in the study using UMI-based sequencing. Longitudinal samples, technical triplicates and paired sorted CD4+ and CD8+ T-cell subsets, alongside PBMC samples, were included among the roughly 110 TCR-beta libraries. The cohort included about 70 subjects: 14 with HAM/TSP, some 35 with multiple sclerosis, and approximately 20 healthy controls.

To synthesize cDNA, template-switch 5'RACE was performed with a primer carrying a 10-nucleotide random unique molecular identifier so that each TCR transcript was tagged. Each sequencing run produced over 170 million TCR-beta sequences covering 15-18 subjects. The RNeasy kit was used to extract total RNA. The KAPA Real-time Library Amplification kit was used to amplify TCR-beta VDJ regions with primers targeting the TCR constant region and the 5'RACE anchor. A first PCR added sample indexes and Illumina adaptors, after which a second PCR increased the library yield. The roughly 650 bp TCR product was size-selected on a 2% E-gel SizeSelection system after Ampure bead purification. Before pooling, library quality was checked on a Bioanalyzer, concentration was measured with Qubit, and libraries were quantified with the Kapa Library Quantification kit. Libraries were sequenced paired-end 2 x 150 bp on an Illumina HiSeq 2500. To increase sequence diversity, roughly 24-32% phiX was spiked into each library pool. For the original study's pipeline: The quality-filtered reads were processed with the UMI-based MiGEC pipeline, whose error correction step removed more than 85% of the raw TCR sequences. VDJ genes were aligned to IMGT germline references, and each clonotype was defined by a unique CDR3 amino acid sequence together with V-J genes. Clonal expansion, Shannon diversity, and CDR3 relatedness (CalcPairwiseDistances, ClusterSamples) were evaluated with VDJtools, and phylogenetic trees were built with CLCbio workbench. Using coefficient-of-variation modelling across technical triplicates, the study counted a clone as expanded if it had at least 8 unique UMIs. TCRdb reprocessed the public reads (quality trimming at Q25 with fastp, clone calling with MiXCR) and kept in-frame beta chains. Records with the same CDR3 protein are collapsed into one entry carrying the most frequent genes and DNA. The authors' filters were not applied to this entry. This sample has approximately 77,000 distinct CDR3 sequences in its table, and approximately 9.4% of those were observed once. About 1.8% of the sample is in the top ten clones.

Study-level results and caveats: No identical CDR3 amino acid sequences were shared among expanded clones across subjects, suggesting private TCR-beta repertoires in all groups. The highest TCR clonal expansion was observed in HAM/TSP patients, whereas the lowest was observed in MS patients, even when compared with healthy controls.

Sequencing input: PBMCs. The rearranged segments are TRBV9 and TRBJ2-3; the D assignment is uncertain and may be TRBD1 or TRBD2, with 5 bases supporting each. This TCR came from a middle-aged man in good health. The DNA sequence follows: TGTGTCAGCAGCCTAAGAGGGGACACAGATACGCAGTATTTT. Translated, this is CVSSLRGDTDTQYF.